The rows below give T cell receptor beta chains drawn from one sample of a study of cytomegalovirus exposure and HLA in healthy donors. Some clones are missing from TCRdb's copy, which holds only in-frame ones; the method was immunoSEQ multiplex PCR. The sample shows around 170,000 clones, around four fifths of them seen only once. Source material: PBMCs. Receptor source: a male donor in good health and CMV-seronegative. CDR3s include the opening cysteine and the closing phenylalanine or tryptophan. A D gene is named only where the DNA matches it firmly. Only part of the rows carry a size: once, few, many, or a class if the clone is expanded.

clone_size,v_call,d_call,j_call,cdr3_aa,cdr3_nt
few,TRBV7-3,.,TRBJ2-5,CASSAGGDGGTQYF,TGTGCCAGCAGCGCCGGTGGGGACGGGGGGACCCAGTACTTC
.,TRBV28,.,TRBJ2-1,CASSLFSGREQFF,TGTGCCAGCAGTTTATTTTCAGGTCGGGAGCAGTTCTTC
.,TRBV5-1,TRBD2,TRBJ2-3,CASSLGLATDTQYF,TGCGCCAGCAGCTTGGGACTAGCGACAGATACGCAGTATTTT
few,TRBV9,TRBD1,TRBJ2-2,CASSATGAGELFF,TGTGCCAGCAGCGCGACAGGGGCCGGGGAGCTGTTTTTT
.,TRBV9,TRBD2,TRBJ2-2,CASSERLAFAGELFF,TGTGCCAGCAGCGAAAGACTAGCATTTGCCGGGGAGCTGTTTTTT
.,TRBV7-9,.,TRBJ2-1,CASSWRELSNEQFF,TGTGCCAGCAGCTGGCGGGAATTGAGCAATGAGCAGTTCTTC
few,TRBV28,TRBD1,TRBJ2-7,CASKRAGTEYEQYF,TGTGCCAGCAAGCGTGCAGGGACAGAATACGAGCAGTACTTC
.,TRBV27,.,TRBJ1-2,CASSFGANYGYTF,TGTGCCAGCAGTTTTGGGGCGAACTATGGCTACACCTTC
.,TRBV5-1,.,TRBJ1-2,CASSDSPGDYGYTF,TGCGCCAGCAGCGACAGTCCGGGAGACTATGGCTACACCTTC
.,TRBV7-6,.,TRBJ2-5,CASSSREETQYF,TGTGCCAGCAGCTCCAGGGAAGAGACCCAGTACTTC
.,TRBV9,TRBD1,TRBJ2-2,CASSARDRGLTGELFF,TGTGCCAGCAGCGCTCGGGACAGGGGGCTTACCGGGGAGCTGTTTTTT
.,TRBV6-6,TRBD1,TRBJ1-1,CASSLPGQFTTEAFF,TGTGCCAGCAGTTTGCCGGGACAGTTCACCACTGAAGCTTTCTTT
.,TRBV30,.,TRBJ2-5,CAWSGPWGRETQYF,TGTGCCTGGAGTGGCCCGTGGGGCCGAGAGACCCAGTACTTC
.,TRBV6-1,.,TRBJ1-5,CASSEGSGRGGQPQHF,TGTGCCAGCAGTGAAGGTTCAGGGAGGGGAGGTCAGCCCCAGCATTTT
.,TRBV6-5,.,TRBJ2-2,CASSRTSNTGELFF,TGTGCCAGCAGTCGGACATCGAACACCGGGGAGCTGTTTTTT
.,TRBV7-2,.,TRBJ2-2,CASSRPGTGGNTGELFF,TGTGCCAGCAGCCGCCCGGGGACCGGGGGGAACACCGGGGAGCTGTTTTTT
.,TRBV6-5,.,TRBJ1-5,CASSYRGVGNQPQHF,TGTGCCAGCAGTTACCGGGGGGTAGGCAATCAGCCCCAGCATTTT
once,TRBV14,.,TRBJ2-7,CASSPQLREVEQYF,TGTGCCAGCAGCCCCCAGTTGAGAGAGGTGGAGCAGTACTTC
few,TRBV7-2,TRBD1,TRBJ2-1,CASRGPGQGLGQFF,TGTGCCAGCAGAGGACCGGGACAGGGGTTAGGGCAGTTCTTC
.,TRBV11-2,TRBD1,TRBJ2-1,CASSFRTGMDEQFF,TGTGCCAGCAGCTTCAGGACAGGGATGGATGAGCAGTTCTTC
.,TRBV6-6,.,TRBJ2-1,CASSSSQAYSYNEQFF,TGTGCCAGCAGTTCTAGTCAAGCCTACTCCTACAATGAGCAGTTCTTC
.,TRBV11-3,TRBD1,TRBJ1-1,CASSARQGETEAFF,TGTGCCAGCAGCGCCCGACAGGGGGAAACTGAAGCTTTCTTT
.,TRBV19,TRBD2,TRBJ2-2,CASSIAGGRGTGELFF,TGTGCCAGTAGTATAGCAGGCGGGAGGGGTACCGGGGAGCTGTTTTTT
.,TRBV27,TRBD2,TRBJ2-1,CASSPRLAGGSHGWNEQFF,TGTGCCAGCAGTCCCCGACTAGCGGGGGGATCACATGGTTGGAATGAGCAGTTCTTC
.,TRBV28,.,TRBJ1-6,CASSPPLMVGRWSPLHF,TGTGCCAGCAGTCCGCCTCTTATGGTGGGGCGATGGTCACCCCTCCACTTT
once,TRBV19,.,TRBJ1-5,CASRAALFGNQPQHF,TGTGCCAGTAGGGCGGCCCTTTTTGGCAATCAGCCCCAGCATTTT
.,TRBV19,TRBD1,TRBJ1-2,CASSIRQGAHYGYTF,TGTGCCAGTAGTATTCGACAGGGGGCACACTATGGCTACACCTTC
.,TRBV7-9,.,TRBJ2-2,CASSLAGAGELFF,TGTGCCAGCAGCTTAGCAGGGGCCGGGGAGCTGTTTTTT
.,TRBV19,TRBD1,TRBJ2-2,CASSIRQGLGTGELFF,TGTGCCAGTAGTATCAGACAGGGCCTTGGGACCGGGGAGCTGTTTTTT
.,TRBV7-8,.,TRBJ1-1,CASSLMGQGATEAFF,TGTGCCAGCAGCTTAATGGGACAAGGGGCAACTGAAGCTTTCTTT
.,TRBV19,.,TRBJ1-1,CASRRGDTNTEAFF,TGTGCCAGTAGACGTGGGGACACCAACACTGAAGCTTTCTTT
.,TRBV5-1,TRBD1,TRBJ2-7,CASSIRGPYEQYF,TGCGCCAGCAGCATCAGGGGGCCCTACGAGCAGTACTTC
.,TRBV28,TRBD2,TRBJ2-7,CASSPRLAGEEQYF,TGTGCCAGCAGCCCGCGACTAGCGGGTGAGGAGCAGTACTTC
.,TRBV7-9,TRBD1,TRBJ1-4,CAGTGTANEKLFF,TGTGCCGGGACTGGGACAGCTAATGAAAAACTGTTTTTT
.,TRBV18,.,TRBJ1-1,CASSPREMNTEAFF,TGTGCCAGCTCACCCCGGGAGATGAACACTGAAGCTTTCTTT
.,TRBV5-4,.,TRBJ1-1,CASSLGQGRTEAFF,TGTGCCAGCAGCTTGGGGCAGGGTCGCACTGAAGCTTTCTTT
.,TRBV28,.,TRBJ1-1,CASMTVWNTEAFF,TGTGCCAGCATGACAGTTTGGAACACTGAAGCTTTCTTT
.,TRBV5-5,.,TRBJ1-6,CASSLGVRVGTPLHF,TGTGCCAGCAGCTTGGGTGTGAGGGTCGGGACACCCCTCCACTTT
.,TRBV11-2,.,TRBJ1-2,CASREHGGRGYTF,TGTGCCAGCAGGGAGCACGGGGGTCGCGGCTACACCTTC
.,TRBV30,TRBD1,TRBJ2-7,CAWSVKLGRGLYEQYF,TGTGCCTGGAGTGTAAAGTTGGGCAGGGGGCTATACGAGCAGTACTTC
.,TRBV15,TRBD1,TRBJ1-2,CATSLNRGPGFTF,TGTGCCACCAGCTTAAACAGGGGTCCGGGTTTCACCTTC
once,TRBV2,.,TRBJ1-2,CASSEGVGGSGYTF,TGTGCCAGCAGTGAAGGGGTAGGGGGAAGTGGCTACACCTTC
.,TRBV10-3,TRBD1,TRBJ2-2,CASRPQGTGELFF,TGTGCCAGCCGACCACAGGGGACCGGGGAGCTGTTTTTT
.,TRBV7-2,TRBD2,TRBJ2-1,CASSLGTSGYITYNEQFF,TGTGCCAGCAGCTTAGGGACTAGCGGATATATCACCTACAATGAGCAGTTCTTC
.,TRBV11-2,TRBD1,TRBJ1-2,CASSPAGQGYGYTF,TGTGCCAGCAGCCCAGCCGGACAGGGTTATGGCTACACCTTC
.,TRBV4-3,.,TRBJ2-1,CASSLGYEQFF,TGCGCCAGCAGTCTCGGGTATGAGCAGTTCTTC
.,TRBV6-6,.,TRBJ1-1,CASSNRAPTANTEAFF,TGTGCCAGCAGTAATCGAGCACCGACAGCAAACACTGAAGCTTTCTTT
once,TRBV12-2,.,TRBJ2-1,CASRATPSGGHSSYNEQFF,TGTGCAAGTCGCGCCACCCCTAGCGGGGGGCACAGCTCCTACAATGAGCAGTTCTTC
.,TRBV2,TRBD1,TRBJ1-5,CASRIGQGPYQPQHF,TGTGCCAGCAGGATCGGACAGGGGCCTTATCAGCCCCAGCATTTT
few,TRBV11-2,TRBD1,TRBJ1-5,CASSLDWTGSNQPQHF,TGTGCCAGCAGCTTAGATTGGACAGGGAGCAATCAGCCCCAGCATTTT